This TCR beta chain appears in the sequencing data of a study of monozygotic twins with cystic fibrosis. About the study: Roughly 3 micrograms of fragmented DNA underwent about 15 PCR cycles for library preparation. Overall study results and limits: Shared CDR3 numbers were not associated with age, concordance or severity. Co-twins had the most similar V usage for 13 of 16 pairs, J for 8.

With respect to this clone: The antigen is undetermined.

CDR1 is LGHNA and CDR2 is YSLEER in the germline V gene. With 0 bases removed from V and 0 bases from J, the gap between germline ends came to 10 bases. The CDR3 is 16 amino acids. Assay: immunoSEQ multiplex PCR; the TCRdb copy retains only in-frame clones and omits some. The sample yields approximately 24,000 clones, roughly 96% seen once. The sequenced sample was blood. The clonotype originates from a girl aged 2 to 10 with cystic fibrosis. The chain is built from TRBV4-3 and TRBJ2-3, with D uncertain. The CDR3 loop reads CASSQDALGSTDTQYF. The CDR3 DNA sequence: TGCGCCAGCAGCCAAGATGCTCTAGGGAGCACAGATACGCAGTATTTT.